This TCR beta chain was sequenced in a study of PD-1 blockade in classical Hodgkin lymphoma (dated by TCRdb to about 2020). Broadly, across the study: The study used TCR beta sequencing and CyTOF to define a peripheral blood immune signature of response to PD-1 blockade in classical Hodgkin lymphoma.

In regard to this clone: Its antigen remains unidentified. No base-level quality is on record; no much larger clone is a single base apart.

Study-wide findings and limitations: Baseline TCR diversity was reported as lower in newly diagnosed patients than in healthy donors, and lower still in relapsed/refractory patients. The study was limited to a single clinical trial cohort, and causes of repertoire differences, possibly disease activity or prior therapy, remained undefined.

There are 23 amino acids in the CDR3, from cysteine to phenylalanine inclusive. CDR3 DNA is the only sequence kept; it has 69 bases, read in frame from the first base. Read against the paper, the sample's time point label means: newly diagnosed, previously untreated cHL patient sample. CD4+ T cells were purified from thawed PBMCs by magnetic negative selection with a Miltenyi CD4+ T cell isolation kit. PBMCs from patients with newly diagnosed, previously untreated classical Hodgkin lymphoma were sequenced as a comparison group for the relapsed/refractory trial patients. After peripheral blood was drawn into 8 mL Vacutainer Cell Preparation Tubes, PBMCs were isolated by centrifugation and then cryopreserved. Purified CD4+ and CD8+ fractions were prepared only for cases with an additional available PBMC sample. Magnetically labelled cells were removed on LS columns in a quadroMACS separator, and the flow-through was retained as the purified fraction.

The Qiagen DNeasy kit was used to extract genomic DNA from unsorted PBMCs and from the negatively selected CD4+ and CD8+ fractions. Using primers that anneal to V and J segments, immunoSEQ multiplex PCR amplified the TCR beta CDR3 regions. A synthetic immune receptor repertoire was used to minimize amplification bias, and remaining bias was computationally removed after sequencing. The published analysis was carried out like this. Custom Python scripts were used to quantify repertoire diversity as the Shannon entropy index. Unsorted, CD4+ and CD8+ repertoires were analyzed separately, except in combined analyses where CD4+ and CD8+ sequences were merged in silico. The immuneACCESS repertoire file appears here via TCRdb, limited to in-frame rearrangements. These files lack a portion of the clones; in checked studies, under half of the deficit traces to unresolved V genes, and the cause of the others is not known. V, J and clone size reflect that table, while D and trimming were determined from the DNA. The sample table contains fewer than 40,000 clones; only one count was recorded for roughly 91% of them. About 0.22% of the sample lies in the top ten.

This receptor was taken from a human donor with classical Hodgkin lymphoma. The chain is encoded by TRBV21-1 joined to TRBJ1-2. TRBV21-1 is a pseudogene. Sequenced input: CD4+ T cells from blood. The DNA sequence is as follows: TGTGCCAGCAGCAAAAAGGGGGGGACAGATATGATGTGCTTCTACTATCTAATTCGCGGCTACACCTTC. Its protein product is CASSKKGGTDMMCFYYLIRGYTF.